A single sample gave rise to the 26 T cell receptor beta chains below, sequenced in a study of blood T cells in healthy people across ages. PCR was performed a second time for roughly 6 to 12 cycles using a sample-barcoded 5' primer and a J-beta primer mix. TCRdb re-called the 5' RACE reads with MiXCR, one entry per CDR3 protein. This table holds 1.5 million to 2 million distinct CDR3 sequences, 49% found once. Sequenced sample: blood. These receptor sequences come from a middle-aged woman in good health.

As concerns this clonotype: One junction end does not reproduce the germline sequence, and a read error may be involved. V gene TRBV15 combines with J gene TRBJ1-1; no firm D call. The germline V gene has CDR1 LNHNV and CDR2 YYDKDF (reference sequence). The CDR3 spans 13 residues. CDR3 sequence reads: CASLDALTTVAFF. The CDR3 DNA is TGTGCCAGCCTCGATGCCCTGACCACTGTAGCTTTCTTT.

This clonotype has just a few counts. The chain uses TRBV6-6 and TRBJ2-7, with 8 nucleotides matching TRBD2. This CDR3 comprises 14 residues. V shed 7 bases, J shed 2 bases, and the junction held 7 bases outside the gene matches. CDR1 is MNHNY and CDR2 is SVGAGI in the germline V gene (reference sequence). In DNA, the CDR3 is TGTGCCAGCAAAACTAGCGGCGGCCCCTACGAGCAGTACTTC. As protein: CASKTSGGPYEQYF.

This clonotype was detected only a few times. J is TRBJ2-5 and V is TRBV29-1, with TRBD2 identical over 8 bases. The CDR3 covers 15 residues. V dropped 7 bases and J dropped 4; count of bases not matched to a gene: 14. Germline CDR1 SQVTM, CDR2 ANQGSEA. CDR3 nucleotide sequence: TGCAGCGGCTCACGTAGGCGGGGGGCCCCAGAGACCCAGTACTTC. This encodes CSGSRRRGAPETQYF.

The V gene is TRBV20-1, the J gene TRBJ2-3, with TRBD2 matching over 10 bases. This CDR3 region has 17 residues. Trimming at V came to 3 bases and at J to 0 bases, leaving 9 bases not matched to a gene. The germline V gene encodes CDR1 DFQATT and CDR2 SNEGSKA (reference sequence). DNA for the CDR3: TGCAGTGCTAGTGGCCTAGCGGGGGACCCTAGCACAGATACGCAGTATTTT. Translating it yields CSASGLAGDPSTDTQYF.

The gene calls are TRBV2 and TRBJ2-5, with a tentative D call TRBD1 (5 bases). In germline, CDR1 is SNHLY, CDR2 FYNNEI. CDR3 length: 16 amino acids. Trimming removed 4 bases at V and 1 base at J, with 16 bases between. The CDR3 is CASSGEDSRLQETQYF. CDR3 coding DNA: TGTGCCAGCAGTGGAGAAGACAGCCGCCTCCAAGAGACCCAGTACTTC.

This clonotype has only a few counts. The chain uses TRBV20-1 and TRBJ2-1; possible D gene TRBD1, 8 bases. The length of the CDR3 is 15 residues. Per the germline V gene, CDR1 is DFQATT and CDR2 is SNEGSKA (reference sequence). The germline V and J ends were trimmed by 3 bases and 8 bases, with 20 bases remaining between them. The CDR3 reads CSARGGTGGGDEQFF. As DNA, the CDR3 is TGCAGTGCTAGGGGGGGGACAGGCGGGGGCGATGAGCAGTTCTTC.

The chain has TRBV20-1 and TRBJ2-1; no clear D gene. This CDR3 is 14 amino acids long. The germline V and J ends were trimmed by 6 bases and 4 bases, with 16 bases remaining between them. Germline CDR1 DFQATT, CDR2 SNEGSKA (reference sequence). CDR3 in DNA: TGCAGTGCCATTAACCCCAAAGGGTACAATGAGCAGTTCTTC. Its translation: CSAINPKGYNEQFF.

This clonotype was picked up a small number of times. This sequence joins TRBV5-1 and TRBJ2-7, with TRBD1 as a possible D gene (6 bases). CDR3 length: 16 amino acids. The V and J ends lost 1 base and 1 base respectively, with 15 bases between them. CDR1 SGHRS and CDR2 YFSETQ come from the germline V gene. As DNA, the CDR3 is TGCGCCAGCAGCTTGAACCAGGGGACCTATTCCTACGAGCAGTACTTC. It translates to CASSLNQGTYSYEQYF.

The gene calls are TRBV7-2 and TRBJ1-2; 10 bases are a match to TRBD1. This CDR3 spans 15 amino acids. J lost 8 bases, V lost 2 bases, and 8 bases had no gene match. CDR1 and CDR2 (germline): SGHTA, FQGNSA. CDR3 region: CASSLNGQGVSGYTF. In DNA, the CDR3 is TGTGCCAGCAGCTTAAACGGACAGGGGGTGTCAGGCTACACCTTC.

The V gene is TRBV7-2, the J gene TRBJ2-5; D might be TRBD1 (6 bases). Germline values: CDR1 SGHTA, CDR2 FQGNSA. Trimming left V 0 bases short and J 5 bases short, with 16 bases between. The CDR3 has 16 amino acids. The CDR3 loop is CASSLAVRGAEETQYF. The CDR3, as DNA: TGTGCCAGCAGCTTAGCAGTCAGGGGAGCGGAGGAGACCCAGTACTTC.

The J gene is TRBJ2-5, the V gene TRBV10-3; TRBD2 matches 7 bases. The ends lost 6 bases at V and 5 bases at J; junction bases unmatched: 18. The CDR3 loop spans 17 amino acids. In germline, CDR1 is ENHRY, CDR2 SYGVKD. The CDR3 region has the DNA TGTGCCATCAGGAGGGAGGGAGCGGGGCCAAAAGGGGAGACCCAGTACTTC. This encodes CAIRREGAGPKGETQYF.

This chain joins TRBV5-5 and TRBJ2-3, with unresolved D. Germline assignment: CDR1 SGHKS and CDR2 YYEKEE (reference sequence). This CDR3 comprises 13 residues. Trimming shortened V by 0 bases and J by 5 bases, and 7 bases separated the two germline ends. The CDR3 is CASSLDSIDTQYF. The CDR3 nucleotides are TGTGCCAGCAGCTTGGACAGTATAGATACGCAGTATTTT.

J is TRBJ2-5 and V is TRBV28, with 7 nucleotides matching TRBD1. This CDR3 is built from 14 residues. The ends lost 5 bases at V and 7 bases at J; junction bases unmatched: 10. Looked up from germline, CDR1 is MDHEN and CDR2 is SYDVKM. The CDR3 here is CASSRQGTIGTQYF. As DNA, the CDR3 is TGTGCCAGCAGTCGACAGGGTACGATTGGGACCCAGTACTTC. Combining the CDR3 with reference TRBV28 and TRBJ2-5 gives the whole variable domain DVKVTQSSRYLVKRTGEKVFLECVQDMDHENMFWYRQDPGLGLRLIYFSYDVKMKEKGDIPEGYSVSREKKERFSLILESASTNQTSMYLCASSRQGTIGTQYFGPGTRLLVL.

The rearrangement joins TRBV6-5 to TRBJ2-1; the D gene is possibly TRBD1 (6 bases). This CDR3 spans 18 amino acids. The germline V and J ends were trimmed by 2 bases and 0 bases, with 17 bases remaining between them. Germline-derived CDR1 and CDR2 are MNHEY and SVGAGI. The DNA of the CDR3 is TGTGCCAGCAGTTACCCGACAGGCCTTGGGAGCTCCTACAATGAGCAGTTCTTC. It encodes CASSYPTGLGSSYNEQFF.

The rearrangement links TRBV9 to TRBJ2-7; D tentatively fits TRBD1 or TRBD2 (5 bases each). Trimming removed 3 bases from V and 2 bases from J, with 18 bases in between. Germline CDR1 is SGDLS and CDR2 is YYNGEE. The CDR3 is made up of 16 amino acids. The CDR3 bases are TGTGCCAGCAGCGCCCGGGACGGAATCGGGACCTACGAGCAGTACTTC. Amino acids: CASSARDGIGTYEQYF.

This chain connects TRBV7-9 to TRBJ1-2; 9 bases agree with TRBD1. J lost 8 bases, V lost 5 bases, and 9 bases had no gene match. The germline gives CDR1 SEHNR, CDR2 FQNEAQ (reference sequence). The CDR3 has 14 amino acids. CDR3 loop: CASSTDRGAGGYTF. The CDR3, as DNA: TGTGCCAGCAGCACGGACAGGGGCGCGGGCGGCTACACCTTC.

The chain combines TRBV7-2 with TRBJ2-5, with a tentative D call TRBD2 (7 bases). The germline CDR1 and CDR2 sequences are SGHTA and FQGNSA. Trimming took 5 bases from V and 5 from J, leaving 21 bases between them. CDR3 size: 16 residues. CDR3 bases: TGTGCCAGCAGCCCCCTGTTGGGGGGGGCGTGGGAGACCCAGTACTTC. It yields the protein CASSPLLGGAWETQYF.

The genes are TRBV9 and TRBJ2-1; 8 positions agree with TRBD1. Germline-derived CDR1 and CDR2 are SGDLS and YYNGEE. V lost 2 bases and J lost 12; bases outside the gene matches: 4. CDR3 size: 12 residues. The CDR3 spells CASSVRGRRQFF. The CDR3 nucleotides read TGTGCCAGCAGCGTCAGGGGGCGAAGGCAGTTCTTC.

To note about this clonotype: A junction end diverges from the germline sequence, so it may reflect a read error. The genes are TRBV7-2 and TRBJ2-3, with 8 positions matching TRBD2. CDR1 is SGHTA and CDR2 is FQGNSA in the germline V gene. The CDR3 length is 12 residues. The CDR3 loop reads CAGSHSGASQYF. The CDR3 DNA reads as TGTGCCGGCAGCCATAGCGGGGCATCGCAGTATTTT. Full variable domain (outside the CDR3, taken from reference TRBV7-2 and TRBJ2-3): GAGVSQSPSNKVTEKGKDVELRCDPISGHTALYWYRQSLGQGLEFLIYFQGNSAPDKSGLPSDRFSAERTGGSVSTLTIQRTQQEDSAVYLCAGSHSGASQYFGPGTRLTVL.

This clonotype was seen a handful of times. CDR3: CSVETGTGVYNEQFF. DNA for the CDR3: TGCAGCGTTGAAACCGGGACAGGGGTATACAATGAGCAGTTCTTC. The chain recombines TRBV29-1 with TRBJ2-1; TRBD1 aligns across 10 bases. There are 15 residues in the CDR3. Germline lookup yields CDR1 SQVTM and CDR2 ANQGSEA. Trimming at V came to 2 bases and at J to 4 bases, leaving 5 bases not matched to a gene.

The chain carries TRBV7-2 and TRBJ1-1; D is uncertain. Trimming removed 5 bases at V and 0 bases at J, with 10 bases between. The CDR3 sequence is 14 residues long. Germline CDR1 reads SGHTA; CDR2 reads FQGNSA. The CDR3 DNA follows: TGTGCCAGCAGCCCCTGGACTCTGAACACTGAAGCTTTCTTT. Amino acid sequence: CASSPWTLNTEAFF. Looking up the rest from reference TRBV7-2 and TRBJ1-1 gives the full variable domain: GAGVSQSPSNKVTEKGKDVELRCDPISGHTALYWYRQSLGQGLEFLIYFQGNSAPDKSGLPSDRFSAERTGGSVSTLTIQRTQQEDSAVYLCASSPWTLNTEAFFGQGTRLTVV.

J is TRBJ2-1 and V is TRBV12-3 or TRBV12-4; D not certain. This CDR3 spans 15 amino acids. V gave up 5 bases and J gave up 6 bases, with 17 bases separating them. The CDR3 here is CASSPLGFLSNEQFF. The CDR3, as DNA: TGTGCCAGCAGTCCACTGGGGTTCTTGAGCAATGAGCAGTTCTTC.

The chain is built from TRBV19 and TRBJ1-5; D not certain. This CDR3 has 13 amino acids. The V end lost 0 bases, the J end lost 7 bases, and 7 bases lay between the germline ends. Germline assignment: CDR1 LNHDA and CDR2 SQIVND (reference sequence). CDR3 protein: CASSIDMAQPQHF. CDR3 in DNA: TGTGCCAGTAGTATAGACATGGCGCAGCCCCAGCATTTT.

The J gene is TRBJ1-3, the V gene TRBV12-3 or TRBV12-4; D unclear. Trimming stripped 0 bases from V and 2 bases from J, with 5 bases between. The CDR3 contains 14 residues. CDR3 protein: CASSLAGAGNTIYF. The CDR3 DNA is TGTGCCAGCAGTTTAGCGGGAGCTGGAAACACCATATATTTT.

V gene TRBV4-3 combines with J gene TRBJ2-7; possibly TRBD1 for D (6 bases). There are 17 residues in the CDR3. V gave up 1 base and J gave up 2 bases, with 18 bases separating them. Germline assignment: CDR1 LGHNA and CDR2 YSLEER. The CDR3 spells CASSQALHGTPTYEQYF. The CDR3 coding sequence is TGCGCCAGCAGCCAAGCCCTACACGGGACACCGACCTACGAGCAGTACTTC.

J is TRBJ2-7 and V is TRBV2; unclear D gene. TRBJ2-5 matches the DNA end more closely, so the J call is doubtful. The germline CDR1 and CDR2 sequences are SNHLY and FYNNEI. The CDR3 runs to 12 residues. CDR3 sequence (DNA): TGTGCCAGCTTTACGACGGCAGAGACCCAGTACTTC. It is translated as CASFTTAETQYF.